A single sample gave rise to the 25 T cell receptor beta chains below, sequenced in a study of shared clonotypes between healthy human individuals. Clones were sequenced by immunoSEQ multiplex PCR, and TCRdb holds only the in-frame ones, with some missing. The sample contains around 2,100,000 clones, 85% to 95% of which appear only once. Cells designated naive CD8 were CD45RO-negative and were positively selected for CCR7, with terminally differentiated effector memory CD45RA+ cells excluded. Sequencing used naive CD8+ T cells sorted from blood. All receptors come from a man aged 18 to 29 in good health.

The rearrangement uses TRBV5-1 and TRBJ1-2; 9 bases agree with TRBD1. This CDR3 is built from 15 residues. J lost 0 bases, V lost 4 bases, and 4 bases had no gene match. Germline V CDR1 and CDR2: SGHRS, YFSETQ. The CDR3 reads CASSRTGEANYGYTF. The CDR3, as DNA: TGCGCCAGCAGCAGGACAGGGGAAGCTAACTATGGCTACACCTTC.

This chain joins TRBV10-3 and TRBJ2-3; D is possibly TRBD1 (6 bases). V lost 3 bases and J 3 bases, leaving 10 bases between the germline ends. The CDR3 totals 14 residues. CDR1 and CDR2 from the germline V gene are ENHRY and SYGVKD. CDR3 loop: CAISDRGWTDTQYF. In DNA, the CDR3 is TGTGCCATCAGTGACAGGGGTTGGACAGATACGCAGTATTTT.

This rearrangement joins TRBV6-4 to TRBJ2-1; D is ambiguous. CDR3 size: 14 residues. Germline CDR1 reads MRHNA; CDR2 reads SNTAGT. The germline V and J ends were trimmed by 10 bases and 0 bases, with 13 bases remaining between them. CDR3 region: CATQDLSSYNEQFF. Here the CDR3 DNA reads TGTGCCACCCAAGACCTTAGCTCCTACAATGAGCAGTTCTTC.

The chain uses TRBV15 and TRBJ1-6, with 8 bases aligning to TRBD1. The CDR3 consists of 15 residues. V was clipped by 3 bases and J by 7 bases; unmatched bases: 5. From germline, CDR1 is LNHNV and CDR2 YYDKDF (reference sequence). The CDR3 is CATSSQGAINSPLHF. The CDR3 nucleotides read TGTGCCACCAGCAGCCAGGGGGCCATAAATTCACCCCTCCACTTT.

V and J are TRBV13 and TRBJ1-2; D possibly corresponds to TRBD1 (5 bases). With 4 bases removed from V and 6 bases from J, the gap between germline ends came to 15 bases. Germline V CDR1 and CDR2: PRHDT, FYEKMQ (reference sequence). The CDR3 contains 14 residues. CDR3 bases: TGTGCCAGCAGCTGGGCAGGGACGGCTGATGGCTACACCTTC. Encoded protein: CASSWAGTADGYTF.

This clone was found once. This CDR3 is also generated by other DNA sequences in the sample. The rearrangement links TRBV6-6 to TRBJ2-2, with 8 bases aligning to TRBD2. From germline, CDR1 is MNHNY and CDR2 SVGAGI (reference sequence). CDR3 length: 14 amino acids. Losses at the gene ends were 6 bases for V and 1 base for J; bases not matched to a gene: 1. CDR3 DNA sequence: TGTGCCAGCAGCCTAGCGGGGAACACCGGGGAGCTGTTTTTT. It yields the protein CASSLAGNTGELFF.

The chain uses TRBV13 and TRBJ2-7, with D maybe TRBD1 (5 bases). The CDR3 has 13 residues. V was trimmed by 5 bases and J by 2 bases, leaving 10 bases between them. Germline CDR1 and CDR2: PRHDT and FYEKMQ (reference sequence). The CDR3 reads CASSPVGAYEQYF. DNA of the CDR3: TGTGCCAGCAGCCCCGTAGGGGCCTACGAGCAGTACTTC. Combining the CDR3 with reference TRBV13 and TRBJ2-7 gives the whole variable domain AAGVIQSPRHLIKEKRETATLKCYPIPRHDTVYWYQQGPGQDPQFLISFYEKMQSDKGSIPDRFSAQQFSDYHSELNMSSLELGDSALYFCASSPVGAYEQYFGPGTRLTVT.

In the case of this clone: This sample also contains other DNA sequences that code for the same CDR3. This chain links TRBV10-3 with TRBJ2-1, with 7 positions matching TRBD2. The CDR3 spans 17 residues. With V trimmed by 0 bases and J by 5 bases, 10 bases remained unmatched. In germline, CDR1 is ENHRY, CDR2 SYGVKD. The CDR3 DNA follows: TGTGCCATCAGTGAGTCGATGGCTAGCGGAGACCACAATGAGCAGTTCTTC. This gives the protein CAISESMASGDHNEQFF.

This chain joins TRBV28 and TRBJ2-1; either TRBD1 or TRBD2 may fit D (6 bases each). CDR1 is MDHEN and CDR2 is SYDVKM in the germline V gene. Trimming took 10 bases from V and 7 from J, leaving 20 bases between them. The CDR3 extends over 14 amino acids. CDR3 sequence: CANSPGASRNEQFF. The CDR3 coding sequence is TGTGCCAACTCCCCGGGGGCTAGCAGGAATGAGCAGTTCTTC.

This clone was seen only once. The V gene is TRBV7-9, the J gene TRBJ2-1, with TRBD1 matching 8 bases. This CDR3 has 18 amino acids. The V gene's germline CDR1 is SEHNR and CDR2 FQNEAQ (reference sequence). V lost 2 bases and J lost 1; bases outside the gene matches: 10. CDR3 sequence reads: CASSLPNGQGGSYNEQFF. For the CDR3, the DNA is TGTGCCAGCAGCTTACCCAATGGACAGGGTGGGTCCTACAATGAGCAGTTCTTC.

The V call is TRBV29-1, the J call TRBJ2-1, with 10 bases lining up with TRBD2. The CDR3 length is 15 residues. The J segment lost 0 bases and the V segment lost 4 bases, leaving 3 bases of the junction unmatched. Germline lookup yields CDR1 SQVTM and CDR2 ANQGSEA. The DNA for the CDR3 is TGCAGCGTTGGTGGGACTAGCGACTCCTACAATGAGCAGTTCTTC. Protein product: CSVGGTSDSYNEQFF.

The chain has TRBV10-2 and TRBJ1-2; D remains ambiguous. The germline V and J ends were trimmed by 6 bases and 6 bases, with 11 bases remaining between them. The V gene's germline CDR1 is WSHSY and CDR2 SAAADI. The CDR3 consists of 12 residues. For the CDR3, the DNA is TGCGCCAGCAGGTCAGCAAGTAATGGCTACACCTTC. This translates into CASRSASNGYTF.

The chain has TRBV7-9 and TRBJ2-7; 9 nucleotides agree with TRBD2. V was pared by 2 bases and J by 5 bases, with 10 bases of the junction left unmatched. Germline-derived CDR1 and CDR2 are SEHNR and FQNEAQ (reference sequence). The CDR3 is 16 residues long. CDR3 loop: CASSLIGVAGEDEQYF. The DNA for the CDR3 is TGTGCCAGCAGCTTAATAGGGGTAGCGGGAGAGGACGAGCAGTACTTC.

The J gene is TRBJ2-7, the V gene TRBV7-9, with 8 bases matching TRBD2. The CDR3 spans 15 residues. CDR1 SEHNR and CDR2 FQNEAQ come from the germline V gene (reference sequence). V lost 7 bases to trimming and J lost 0 bases; unmatched junction nucleotides: 8. The CDR3 spells CASTSLAGNSYEQYF. CDR3 nucleotides: TGTGCCAGCACCAGTCTAGCGGGCAACTCCTACGAGCAGTACTTC.

This chain joins TRBV5-6 and TRBJ1-1; unclear D gene. Trimming took off 6 bases at V and 4 bases at J, with 10 bases between the two ends. This CDR3 contains 12 residues. Germline V gives CDR1 SGHDT, CDR2 YYEEEE. The CDR3 bases are TGTGCCAGCACCAACGCGGGCACTGAAGCTTTCTTT. The encoded protein is CASTNAGTEAFF.

CDR3 amino acids: CASTRDRDYEQYF. The CDR3 DNA sequence: TGTGCCAGCACCCGGGACAGGGACTACGAGCAGTACTTC. The chain combines TRBV2 with TRBJ2-7, with TRBD1 identical over 9 bases. The J segment lost 3 bases and the V segment lost 7 bases, leaving 4 bases of the junction unmatched. Germline V gene data show CDR1 as SNHLY and CDR2 as FYNNEI. The CDR3 runs to 13 residues. The variable domain in full, with the rest retrieved from reference TRBV2 and TRBJ2-7, is EPEVTQTPSHQVTQMGQEVILRCVPISNHLYFYWYRQILGQKVEFLVSFYNNEISEKSEIFDDQFSVERPDGSNFTLKIRSTKLEDSAMYFCASTRDRDYEQYFGPGTRLTVT.

V gene TRBV2 combines with J gene TRBJ2-7; D is ambiguous. CDR1 SNHLY and CDR2 FYNNEI come from the germline V gene. Trimming took off 1 base at V and 0 bases at J, with 13 bases between the two ends. The CDR3 is made up of 16 amino acids. CDR3: CASSEGPLGYSYEQYF. In nucleotides, the CDR3 is TGTGCCAGCAGTGAAGGCCCCTTAGGGTACTCCTACGAGCAGTACTTC.

The V and J genes are TRBV4-3 and TRBJ2-7, with TRBD2 identical over 16 bases. The V gene's germline CDR1 is LGHNA and CDR2 YSLEER. V was pared by 0 bases and J by 2 bases, with 7 bases of the junction left unmatched. The CDR3 spans 19 residues. CDR3 protein: CASSQEVGLAGGPTYEQYF. In nucleotides, the CDR3 is TGCGCCAGCAGCCAAGAAGTGGGACTAGCGGGAGGGCCCACCTACGAGCAGTACTTC.

V usage is TRBV28 and J usage is TRBJ1-5, with a tentative D call TRBD1 (6 bases). V lost 8 bases, J lost 0 bases, and 20 bases lay in between. The CDR3 has 17 amino acids. CDR1 is MDHEN, CDR2 SYDVKM, per germline. CDR3 residues: CASDLARTVYSNQPQHF. CDR3 DNA sequence: TGTGCCAGCGACCTAGCCCGGACAGTGTATAGCAATCAGCCCCAGCATTTT.

V and J are TRBV13 and TRBJ2-1, with 7 positions matching TRBD2. J lost 10 bases, V lost 4 bases, and 13 bases had no gene match. The germline CDR1 and CDR2 sequences are PRHDT and FYEKMQ (reference sequence). CDR3 length: 15 residues. The CDR3 bases are TGTGCCAGCAGCTCCTGGGGGGAGGGGCGATTCGAGCAGTTCTTC. Its translation: CASSSWGEGRFEQFF.

The V and J genes are TRBV11-3 and TRBJ2-3, with D tentatively TRBD2 (5 bases). The ends were cut back, 1 base at V and 10 bases at J, with 9 bases in the middle. This CDR3 comprises 12 residues. Germline V gene lookup returns CDR1 SGHNT and CDR2 YENEEA. CDR3 DNA: TGTGCCAGCAGCTTAGGGGCTAGCTCGCAGTATTTT. Translated, it gives CASSLGASSQYF.

The V gene is TRBV19, the J gene TRBJ1-2; the match to TRBD1 covers 11 bases. With 5 bases clipped from V and 2 bases from J, the junction kept 7 bases outside the gene matches. This CDR3 region has 16 residues. Germline V lookup: CDR1 LNHDA, CDR2 SQIVND (reference sequence). CDR3: CASSLGQGASNYGYTF. CDR3 bases: TGTGCCAGTAGTCTCGGACAGGGGGCTTCCAACTATGGCTACACCTTC.

This clone was seen a single time. The chain joins TRBV5-1 to TRBJ2-1, with D tentatively TRBD1 (5 bases). Trimming took 1 base from V and 0 from J, leaving 8 bases between them. Germline CDR1 reads SGHRS; CDR2 reads YFSETQ. The CDR3 totals 15 residues. CDR3 protein: CASSLTGISYNEQFF. CDR3 DNA sequence: TGCGCCAGCAGCTTGACAGGCATCTCCTACAATGAGCAGTTCTTC.

The chain uses TRBV5-4 and TRBJ1-2; 8 bases are a match to TRBD1. With 4 bases clipped from V and 8 bases from J, the junction kept 19 bases outside the gene matches. Germline loops: CDR1 SGHNT, CDR2 YYREEE (reference sequence). This CDR3 has 17 residues. The CDR3: CASSIPGQDYLGYGYTF. CDR3 in DNA: TGTGCCAGCAGCATACCGGGACAGGACTATCTTGGGTACGGCTACACCTTC.

This clone came up once. The V gene is TRBV7-9, the J gene TRBJ1-1; weak D call: TRBD1 (5 bases). Trimming cost V 3 bases and J 7 bases, with 21 bases left between them. The CDR3 has 16 amino acids. From germline, CDR1 is SEHNR and CDR2 FQNEAQ (reference sequence). The chain's CDR3 is CASSLMPVLAGDEAFF. CDR3 nucleotide sequence: TGTGCCAGCAGCTTGATGCCAGTACTTGCGGGGGATGAAGCTTTCTTT.